This entry is about one T cell receptor (beta chain). No antigen is known for it. Researchers amplified the TCR beta CDR3 regions from RNA transcripts. First-round RT-PCR with HTBI primers amplified the TCR CDR3 region. TCRdb re-derived calls from the multiplex PCR reads in MiXCR, one entry per CDR3 protein. The sample lists 500,000 or so distinct CDR3 sequences, roughly 15% seen once, with around 17% in the top ten. PBMCs were sourced from approximately 10 ml fresh peripheral blood. This sample is part of a study of T cells in Graves' hyperthyroidism and ophthalmopathy. The wider study: Peripheral blood was obtained at initial diagnosis, preceding any treatment. Whole-study findings and limits: The model made its ophthalmopathy prediction, and onset followed a median around 6.9 months later. Blood also showed most of the thyroid clonotypes that were expanded above 0.001.

V was clipped by 2 bases and J by 3 bases; unmatched bases: 8. CDR1 and CDR2 from the germline V gene are SGHRS and YFSETQ. The CDR3 length is 16 residues. Sample: blood. The source is a woman younger than 35 with Graves' ophthalmopathy. The chain has TRBV5-1 and TRBJ2-7, with 10 positions matching TRBD2. For the CDR3, the DNA is TGCGCCAGCAGCTTCGAACCTTCTAGCGGGAGCTACGAGCAGTACTTC. This translates into CASSFEPSSGSYEQYF.